A selection of T cell receptor beta chains follows, all from one sample in a study of T cell repertoires in cytomegalovirus infection. TCRdb processed the reads anew with MiXCR; each CDR3 protein has one entry. The data contain about 330,000 distinct CDR3 sequences, 8% to 9.5% of them singletons. Sequencing was carried out using PBMCs. The receptor source for this set is a human donor in good health (CMV status not recorded). Some clones in this sample may be carry-over from other donors' samples. The CDR3 runs from the conserved cysteine through the conserved F or W. D genes are given only for firm matches. Clone size is stated in some rows and not others, as once, few, many or a class when expanded.

TGTGCCAGCAGTTATTCATTAGCGGGGTCCACATATTTT,CASSYSLAGSTYF,many,TRBV28,TRBJ2-3,TRBD2
TGTGCCAGCAGCGGGGACACGCAAGGCTACACCTTC,CASSGDTQGYTF,many,TRBV7-9,TRBJ1-2,.
TGTGCCAGCAGCTTAGCAGGGGGCAGTGGCTACACCTTC,CASSLAGGSGYTF,many,TRBV7-9,TRBJ1-2,TRBD1
TGTGCCAGCAGCAAGACAGGAACTAACTATGGCTACACCTTC,CASSKTGTNYGYTF,many,TRBV11-1,TRBJ1-2,.
TGTGCCAGCAGCGGACTCACCGGGACTACCAAAGAGACCCAGTACTTC,CASSGLTGTTKETQYF,.,TRBV7-2,TRBJ2-5,TRBD2
TGTGCCAGCAGCTTAGCATTCGGATCCGGGGAGCTGTTTTTT,CASSLAFGSGELFF,many,TRBV7-2,TRBJ2-2,.
TGTGCCAGCAGCTTAGGTAGGGCAGACTACAATGAGCAGTTCTTC,CASSLGRADYNEQFF,few,TRBV7-6,TRBJ2-1,.
TGTGCCAGCACCCTCCTACCTAGCGGGGGGGCCGGCTCGGAGCAGTTCTTC,CASTLLPSGGAGSEQFF,few,TRBV9,TRBJ2-1,TRBD2
TGTGCCAGCAGCTTGGGGACAGGGGGCAATGAGCAGTTCTTC,CASSLGTGGNEQFF,many,TRBV5-5,TRBJ2-1,TRBD1
TGCGCCAGCAGCCAAGAAGGGACTAGCGGGAGGGCGGACAATGAGCAGTTCTTC,CASSQEGTSGRADNEQFF,.,TRBV4-3,TRBJ2-1,TRBD2
TGCGCCAGCAGTCAATCGAAAGGGAGCTATGGCTACACCTTC,CASSQSKGSYGYTF,few,TRBV23-1,TRBJ1-2,.
TGTGCCAGCAGCCTGATGACCCACTACGAGCAGTACTTC,CASSLMTHYEQYF,few,TRBV7-9,TRBJ2-7,.
TGTGCCAGCACCTTGGCGGCTCCTTTCTACAATGAGCAGTTCTTC,CASTLAAPFYNEQFF,many,TRBV12-3/TRBV12-4,TRBJ2-1,.
TGTGCCAGCAGAGCCGCGGGGGGCGCTCGAGCGGGTGATACGCAGTATTTT,CASRAAGGARAGDTQYF,many,TRBV2,TRBJ2-3,TRBD2
TGTGCCAGCAGCTTAGGTGGTAGCGGGACCAATGAGCAGTTCTTC,CASSLGGSGTNEQFF,many,TRBV7-2,TRBJ2-1,TRBD2
TGTGCCAGCACAAGGGCCGGGGCCAACGTCCTGACTTTC,CASTRAGANVLTF,.,TRBV11-1,TRBJ2-6,.
TGTGCCAGCAGCCCCACGGACCGGACCGAGCGAGAGACCCAGTACTTC,CASSPTDRTERETQYF,many,TRBV7-6,TRBJ2-5,.
TGTGCCAGCAGCCCCGGGACTAGCGGAAGTCACGAGCAGTTCTTC,CASSPGTSGSHEQFF,many,TRBV6-6,TRBJ2-1,TRBD2
TGCGCCAGCAGCCAAGATAGGGGATTCTATGGCTACACCTTC,CASSQDRGFYGYTF,many,TRBV4-3,TRBJ1-2,.
TGTGCCAGCAGCTCCGGTGGGACAGGGCACACTGAAGCTTTCTTT,CASSSGGTGHTEAFF,.,TRBV7-8,TRBJ1-1,TRBD1
TGTGCCAGCAGCTTAGAAACTTCCGAGTTCTTC,CASSLETSEFF,.,TRBV7-9,TRBJ2-1,.
TGCAGTGCTAGAGTACCGCGAAACAATGAGCAGTTCTTC,CSARVPRNNEQFF,.,TRBV20-1,TRBJ2-1,.
TGTGCCAGCAGCCATCTTCCTGGAGGAGGGAGCCACGAGCAGTACTTC,CASSHLPGGGSHEQYF,few,TRBV7-4,TRBJ2-7,.
TGCGCCAGCAGTCCTGAACCGGGACTAGCGACCCGCGAGCAGTACTTC,CASSPEPGLATREQYF,.,TRBV5-1,TRBJ2-7,TRBD2
TGCAGCGTTACCCCGAGTAACACCGGGGAGCTGTTTTTT,CSVTPSNTGELFF,few,TRBV29-1,TRBJ2-2,.
TGTGCCAGCAGCTCAATCCCGGGACAGGGACTCAAACGAGAGCCCCAGTACTTC,CASSSIPGQGLKREPQYF,many,TRBV7-2,TRBJ2-5,TRBD1
TGTGCCACCAGCCGTCGCCCCGGAGGGACAGATACGCAGTATTTT,CATSRRPGGTDTQYF,few,TRBV15,TRBJ2-3,.
TGTGCCATCAGTGAGTCGAGGGCAAACACTGAAGCTTTCTTT,CAISESRANTEAFF,.,TRBV10-3,TRBJ1-1,.
TGTGCCAGCAGCCAGCTAGTGACAGGAGGAGAGACCCAGTACTTC,CASSQLVTGGETQYF,.,TRBV14,TRBJ2-5,.
TGTGCCAGCAGCCAGCAAATCGCACCTGGAAACACCATATATTTT,CASSQQIAPGNTIYF,.,TRBV14,TRBJ1-3,.
TGTGCCAGCAGCTTGGCAGCTACTAGCGGGGTGGGCTACGAGCAGTACTTC,CASSLAATSGVGYEQYF,few,TRBV7-2,TRBJ2-7,TRBD2
TGTGCCAGCAGCCGAAGACAGGGAGCCTACGAGCAGTACTTC,CASSRRQGAYEQYF,many,TRBV7-2,TRBJ2-7,TRBD1
TGTGCCAGGAGTTTTCTTAAGTCCGGGAGGGACACTGAAGCTTTCTTT,CARSFLKSGRDTEAFF,.,TRBV27,TRBJ1-1,.
TGTGCCAGCAGCCGCAGACTAGCGGGACCCTACGAGCAGTACTTC,CASSRRLAGPYEQYF,many,TRBV6-2/TRBV6-3,TRBJ2-7,TRBD2
TGTGCCAGCAGTTGGGACCTGGCGGGCAATCAGCCCCAGCATTTT,CASSWDLAGNQPQHF,many,TRBV12-3/TRBV12-4,TRBJ1-5,.
TGTGCCAGTAGTCCTAGAGGGCAGGGGAGCAATCAGCCCCAGCATTTT,CASSPRGQGSNQPQHF,.,TRBV19,TRBJ1-5,.
TGTGCCAGCAACTTGGGGGTCCATAATTCACCCCTCCACTTT,CASNLGVHNSPLHF,few,TRBV12-3/TRBV12-4,TRBJ1-6,.
TGTGCCAGCAGCTTAGCCCCCCGGGGGGGCAGCAATGAGCAGTTCTTC,CASSLAPRGGSNEQFF,many,TRBV7-2,TRBJ2-1,TRBD2
TGTGCCAGCAGCCCAGGGACAGGCGCTAACTATGGCTACACCTTC,CASSPGTGANYGYTF,many,TRBV5-4,TRBJ1-2,TRBD1
TGTGCCAGTAGTAGGGATACCGGGACAGGGTTTCGCTACGAGCAGTACTTC,CASSRDTGTGFRYEQYF,.,TRBV19,TRBJ2-7,TRBD1
TGTGCTAGCACGGACAGGGGATCACGCGAGCAGTACTTC,CASTDRGSREQYF,few,TRBV6-2/TRBV6-3,TRBJ2-7,TRBD1
TGTGCCAGCAGTTCCTTGACTAGCGGACCCTACAATGAGCAGTTCTTC,CASSSLTSGPYNEQFF,.,TRBV6-2/TRBV6-3,TRBJ2-1,TRBD2
TGTGCCAGCAGCTTAATATACAATGAGCAGTTCTTC,CASSLIYNEQFF,many,TRBV7-9,TRBJ2-1,.
TGCCGTGCTAGAGATCTCGGTGGCCCAGGGCAGCCCCAGCATTTT,CRARDLGGPGQPQHF,.,TRBV20-1,TRBJ1-5,.
TGTGCCAGCACCTTGGGCAGGGCCAAAAATTTT,CASTLGRAKNF,few,TRBV28,TRBJ1-1,.
TGTGCCAGCAGCTTACCAAAGCCGAACACTGAAGCTTTCTTT,CASSLPKPNTEAFF,.,TRBV7-2,TRBJ1-1,.
TGTGCCAGCAGCTTAGTCTCGATACCATACAATGAGCAGTTCTTC,CASSLVSIPYNEQFF,.,TRBV7-6,TRBJ2-1,.
TGCAGCGTTGGGAGTCAGGGGTACACTGAAGCTTTCTTT,CSVGSQGYTEAFF,.,TRBV29-1,TRBJ1-1,.
TGTGCCAGCTCACCCCTGCCTACTGAAACTGGCTACGAGCAGTACTTC,CASSPLPTETGYEQYF,.,TRBV18,TRBJ2-7,.
TGTGCCAGCAGCACCCGACAGGATCCTCAAGAGACCCAGTACTTC,CASSTRQDPQETQYF,.,TRBV7-6,TRBJ2-5,.
TGTGCCAGCTGGGTGCGGGGGGGTTCTAATGAGCAGTTCTTC,CASWVRGGSNEQFF,.,TRBV28,TRBJ2-1,TRBD2
TGCGCCAGCAGCTTGGAAGGGGTATTGAGCTATGGCTACACCTTC,CASSLEGVLSYGYTF,few,TRBV5-1,TRBJ1-2,.
TGCGCCAGCAGCCCCTCACTGTCGGGTGGGAACATTCAGTACTTC,CASSPSLSGGNIQYF,.,TRBV4-3,TRBJ2-4,.
TGTGCCAGCAGCCGTACGGGACTAGCGCACAATGAGCAGTTCTTC,CASSRTGLAHNEQFF,few,TRBV28,TRBJ2-1,TRBD2
TGTGCCAGCAGTGAAGAGAGGGGAAGAGGCTATGGCTACACCTTC,CASSEERGRGYGYTF,few,TRBV6-1,TRBJ1-2,.